One sample yielded the 27 T cell receptor beta chains listed below, sequenced in a study of cytotoxic CD8 clonotypes in ibrutinib-treated CLL. Using immunoSEQ multiplex PCR, the repertoire was profiled, and TCRdb retains in-frame clones only, with some absent. Found here are under 200,000 clones, around 84% of them singletons; the top ten hold about 1.9%. Source: PBMCs, taken after 12 months of ibrutinib treatment. Source of these receptors: a human donor with chronic lymphocytic leukemia.

The chain couples TRBV27 to TRBJ1-3; D gene uncertain. Per the germline V gene, CDR1 is MNHEY and CDR2 is SMNVEV (reference sequence). CDR3 length: 16 residues. Trimming cost V 6 bases and J 0 bases, with 15 bases left between them. The DNA of the CDR3 is TGTGCCAGCAGACCTACTGACGGGAGCTCTGGAAACACCATATATTTT. Translation gives CASRPTDGSSGNTIYF.

The J gene is TRBJ1-4, the V gene TRBV4-2; D unresolved. Trimming took off 6 bases at V and 8 bases at J, with 13 bases between the two ends. Germline V gene lookup returns CDR1 LGHNA and CDR2 YNFKEQ. The CDR3 loop spans 13 amino acids. CDR3 sequence reads: CASRRTSSEKLFF. CDR3 DNA: TGTGCCAGCAGGCGTACTAGTTCGGAAAAACTGTTTTTT.

The chain employs TRBV20-1 and TRBJ2-5; D remains unclear. The CDR3 covers 11 residues. The germline CDR1 and CDR2 sequences are DFQATT and SNEGSKA (reference sequence). V lost 7 bases and J lost 0, with 6 bases in between. The chain's CDR3 is CSGGNQETQYF. The CDR3 DNA reads as TGCAGTGGCGGTAACCAAGAGACCCAGTACTTC.

CDR3: CASRLNEKLFF. Here the CDR3 DNA reads TGTGCCAGCAGATTAAATGAAAAACTGTTTTTT. V gene TRBV6-6 combines with J gene TRBJ1-4, with D hard to call. Deletions cut 6 bases from V and 5 bases from J, with 4 bases between. Germline V CDR1 and CDR2: MNHNY, SVGAGI (reference sequence). CDR3 length: 11 residues.

The gene calls are TRBV19 and TRBJ2-5; maybe TRBD1 (5 bases). Per the germline V gene, CDR1 is LNHDA and CDR2 is SQIVND (reference sequence). The ends were cut back, 5 bases at V and 3 bases at J, with 10 bases in the middle. The CDR3 is 13 residues long. The CDR3 region is CASSPWGEETQYF. The CDR3 bases are TGTGCCAGTAGTCCCTGGGGCGAAGAGACCCAGTACTTC.

This rearrangement joins TRBV18 to TRBJ2-2, with TRBD1 matching 7 bases. Germline-derived CDR1 and CDR2 are KGHSH and LQKENI. Losses at the gene ends were 0 bases for V and 6 bases for J; bases not matched to a gene: 1. This CDR3 is built from 14 residues. CDR3 region: CASSPPGQSGELFF. Written as DNA, the CDR3 is TGTGCCAGCTCACCACCGGGACAGTCCGGGGAGCTGTTTTTT.

The V call is TRBV21-1, the J call TRBJ2-7; no check of the table's D call, TRBD1, against the DNA was made. TRBV21-1 is described as a pseudogene. The CDR3 is 16 residues long. This CDR3 is CASSKTTGVDPYEQYF. CDR3 nucleotides: TGTGCCAGCAGCAAGACTACAGGGGTTGACCCCTACGAGCAGTACTTC.

This chain links TRBV7-2 with TRBJ1-5; D gene unclear. Germline V CDR1 and CDR2: SGHTA, FQGNSA. This CDR3 is built from 13 residues. Deletions cut 5 bases from V and 9 bases from J, with 14 bases between. The CDR3 DNA reads as TGTGCCAGCAGCCCGGGCCGTAATTCGCCCCAGCATTTT. Translated, it gives CASSPGRNSPQHF. The complete variable domain, with remaining parts taken from reference TRBV7-2 and TRBJ1-5, reads GAGVSQSPSNKVTEKGKDVELRCDPISGHTALYWYRQSLGQGLEFLIYFQGNSAPDKSGLPSDRFSAERTGGSVSTLTIQRTQQEDSAVYLCASSPGRNSPQHFGDGTRLSIL.

The rearrangement joins TRBV2 to TRBJ2-7; D is unresolved. The CDR3 contains 13 residues. In germline, CDR1 is SNHLY, CDR2 FYNNEI. Trimming removed 4 bases from V and 3 bases from J, with 10 bases in between. CDR3 residues: CASSVLRIYEQYF. The CDR3 DNA reads TGTGCCAGCAGTGTTCTCCGAATCTACGAGCAGTACTTC.

This clone was seen just once. The chain links TRBV30 to TRBJ1-2, with D unclear. Trimming took off 0 bases at V and 4 bases at J, with 12 bases between the two ends. Per germline, CDR1 GTSNPN and CDR2 SVGIG (reference sequence). The CDR3 sequence is 14 residues long. CDR3 residues: CAWSVSAPPYGYTF. CDR3 nucleotide sequence: TGTGCCTGGAGTGTTTCGGCACCACCCTATGGCTACACCTTC.

This clone appeared a single time. This chain connects TRBV27 to TRBJ2-7; no clear D gene. V shed 0 bases and J shed 0 bases, with 15 bases lying between them. The CDR3 spans 17 residues. The germline gives CDR1 MNHEY, CDR2 SMNVEV (reference sequence). CDR3 protein: CASSLSLPLLGSYEQYF. CDR3 nucleotides: TGTGCCAGCAGTTTATCCCTCCCCCTGTTAGGCTCCTACGAGCAGTACTTC.

The chain recombines TRBV7-9 with TRBJ2-7; D is undetermined. This CDR3 has 17 residues. V was clipped by 1 base and J by 3 bases, with 19 bases between them. CDR1 SEHNR and CDR2 FQNEAQ come from the germline V gene (reference sequence). CDR3 in amino acids: CASSLVLGGNWGYEQYF. The DNA of the CDR3 is TGTGCCAGCAGCTTAGTCTTGGGTGGTAATTGGGGCTACGAGCAGTACTTC.

The chain links TRBV18 to TRBJ1-2; TRBD1 agrees at 12 bases. This CDR3 region has 18 residues. J gave up 3 bases and V 1 base, and 9 bases lay outside the gene matches. Germline CDR1 reads KGHSH; CDR2 reads LQKENI. For the CDR3, the DNA is TGTGCCAGCTCACCACGTGGGACAGGGGGCGCAGGCTACTATGGCTACACCTTC. It specifies CASSPRGTGGAGYYGYTF.

This clone was recorded many times. This chain uses TRBV28 with TRBJ1-1; D unclear. Trimming removed 2 bases at V and 4 bases at J, with 17 bases between. Germline loops: CDR1 MDHEN, CDR2 SYDVKM. The CDR3 extends over 16 amino acids. The CDR3 is CASSLIGRRRGTEAFF. The DNA of the CDR3 is TGTGCCAGCAGTTTAATCGGGCGCAGGCGGGGCACTGAAGCTTTCTTT.

The chain carries TRBV28 and TRBJ1-2; possible D gene TRBD1, 6 bases. Germline lookup yields CDR1 MDHEN and CDR2 SYDVKM. Trimming cost V 7 bases and J 4 bases, with 10 bases left between them. The CDR3 loop spans 12 amino acids. This CDR3 is CASKGGIYGYTF. In DNA form, the CDR3 reads TGTGCCAGCAAAGGGGGGATCTATGGCTACACCTTC.

The chain carries TRBV7-2 and TRBJ2-7; D unclear. Germline-derived CDR1 and CDR2 are SGHTA and FQGNSA. The CDR3 spans 17 residues. The V end lost 1 base, the J end lost 2 bases, and 18 bases lay between the germline ends. CDR3 residues: CASSLEFNAKLPYEQYF. The CDR3 region has the DNA TGTGCCAGCAGCTTAGAGTTTAATGCGAAGCTCCCCTACGAGCAGTACTTC.

The chain links TRBV18 to TRBJ2-7; 7 positions match TRBD1. This CDR3 is built from 14 residues. Trimming removed 1 base from V and 5 bases from J; junction bases left unmatched: 5. Germline V gene sequence: CDR1 KGHSH, CDR2 LQKENI. Here the CDR3 DNA reads TGTGCCAGCTCACCACGCCTAGGGGGCGACGAGCAGTACTTC. Translating gives CASSPRLGGDEQYF.

The chain has TRBV27 and TRBJ1-5; 9 nucleotides line up with TRBD1. The CDR3 consists of 15 residues. V shed 8 bases and J 4 bases; nucleotides not matched to a gene: 9. CDR1 is MNHEY and CDR2 is SMNVEV in the germline V gene (reference sequence). The CDR3 reads CASGRTGVGNQPQHF. CDR3 nucleotides: TGTGCCAGCGGTAGGACAGGGGTAGGAAATCAGCCCCAGCATTTT.

This chain connects TRBV7-9 to TRBJ1-1; D is possibly TRBD1 (6 bases). The CDR3 spans 17 residues. Germline assignment: CDR1 SEHNR and CDR2 FQNEAQ (reference sequence). Trimming took 5 bases from V and 1 from J, leaving 20 bases between them. CDR3 region: CASSPRGTLDGNTEAFF. For the CDR3, the DNA is TGTGCCAGCAGCCCGCGGGGGACATTGGATGGGAACACTGAAGCTTTCTTT.

This clone was observed a few times. The V and J genes are TRBV2 and TRBJ1-6; the D is unclear. V lost 0 bases and J 4 bases, leaving 7 bases between the germline ends. CDR3 size: 15 residues. Germline V lookup: CDR1 SNHLY, CDR2 FYNNEI. The CDR3 is CASSEAGVYNSPLHF. The CDR3 DNA is TGTGCCAGCAGTGAAGCTGGGGTATATAATTCACCCCTCCACTTT.

V gene TRBV29-1 combines with J gene TRBJ1-2, with a weak D call TRBD1 (6 bases). The germline V gene encodes CDR1 SQVTM and CDR2 ANQGSEA. This CDR3 region has 12 residues. V lost 8 bases and J lost 7, with 17 bases in between. In nucleotides, the CDR3 is TGCAGCTTGGATAAACAGGGATCTGGCTACACCTTC. Its translation: CSLDKQGSGYTF.

By sample share, this clone is medium-sized (0.01 to 0.1%). This rearrangement joins TRBV2 to TRBJ1-4; D is unclear. The CDR3 has 12 residues. Trimming took 8 bases from V and 3 from J, leaving 7 bases between them. Germline V gene sequence: CDR1 SNHLY, CDR2 FYNNEI. CDR3 coding DNA: TGTGCCAGCCCTGGACCTAATGAAAAACTGTTTTTT. Its protein product is CASPGPNEKLFF.

The gene calls are TRBV5-4 and TRBJ2-1; TRBD2 aligns across 7 bases. With 3 bases clipped from V and 3 bases from J, the junction kept 9 bases outside the gene matches. The CDR3 is made up of 16 amino acids. From germline, CDR1 is SGHNT and CDR2 YYREEE (reference sequence). The CDR3 is CASSSWGGTSYNEQFF. For the CDR3, the DNA is TGTGCCAGCAGCTCTTGGGGGGGAACAAGCTACAATGAGCAGTTCTTC.

The chain joins TRBV21-1 to TRBJ2-7; TRBD1 was called by the table and not checked on the DNA. TRBV21-1 is termed a pseudogene. CDR3 length: 18 amino acids. In DNA form, the CDR3 reads TGTGCCAGCAGCAAAACGGTGTATGACAGGGTCGGTACCTACGAGCAGTACTTC. This codes for CASSKTVYDRVGTYEQYF.

The rearrangement links TRBV7-7 to TRBJ2-5; D is perhaps TRBD2 (7 bases). The CDR3 is 16 amino acids. Germline CDR1 is SSHAT and CDR2 is FNYEAQ (reference sequence). V gave up 4 bases and J gave up 4 bases, with 19 bases separating them. CDR3 nucleotide sequence: TGTGCCAGCAGCTCGGGGGGAGGGGGGTTCGGAGAGACCCAGTACTTC. It encodes CASSSGGGGFGETQYF. The whole variable domain, remainder taken from reference TRBV7-7 and TRBJ2-5, is GAGVSQSPRYKVTKRGQDVTLRCDPISSHATLYWYQQALGQGPEFLTYFNYEAQPDKSGLPSDRFSAERPEGSISTLTIQRTEQRDSAMYRCASSSGGGGFGETQYFGPGTRLLVL.

CDR3 residues: CASSLNRLAPQHF. The CDR3 bases are TGTGCCAGCAGTTTGAACAGGTTGGCTCCCCAGCATTTT. The J gene is TRBJ1-5, the V gene TRBV27; possibly TRBD1 for D (5 bases). With 3 bases removed from V and 10 bases from J, the gap between germline ends came to 13 bases. Per germline, CDR1 MNHEY and CDR2 SMNVEV (reference sequence). CDR3 length: 13 amino acids.

The J gene is TRBJ2-7, the V gene TRBV29-1; D is unclear. From germline, CDR1 is SQVTM and CDR2 ANQGSEA. V dropped 6 bases and J dropped 4 bases, with 13 bases sitting between them. The CDR3 runs 12 residues. Here the CDR3 reads CSVRSVAYEQYF. CDR3 bases: TGCAGCGTAAGAAGCGTAGCTTACGAGCAGTACTTC.